These 19 T cell receptor beta chains were all obtained from the same sample, sequenced in a study of T cells in Graves' hyperthyroidism and ophthalmopathy. TCR beta CDR3 region amplification was performed from RNA transcripts. RT-PCR in the first round (using the HTBI primer set) targeted the TCR CDR3. TCRdb reanalysed the multiplex PCR reads using MiXCR and keeps one entry per CDR3 protein. The sample yields a few hundred thousand distinct CDR3 sequences, about a fifth seen once. What was sequenced was blood. These receptors came from a man aged 18 to 29 with Graves' ophthalmopathy.

The rearrangement joins TRBV7-2 to TRBJ2-2; TRBD2 matches at 14 bases. Germline CDR1 SGHTA, CDR2 FQGNSA. With 5 bases clipped from V and 8 bases from J, the junction kept 7 bases outside the gene matches. The CDR3 spans 16 residues. DNA of the CDR3: TGTGCCAGCAGCGAAACCGGGACTAGCGGGGGAGGGGAGCTGTTTTTT. Residues: CASSETGTSGGGELFF.

The chain recombines TRBV6-1 with TRBJ2-2; no firm D call. Germline V gives CDR1 MNHNS, CDR2 SASEGT. The length of the CDR3 is 15 residues. V lost 0 bases to trimming and J lost 7 bases, with 12 bases between them. CDR3 sequence (DNA): TGTGCCAGCAGTGAAGCGGTCGGGCGTTTCGGGGAGCTGTTTTTT. Amino acid sequence: CASSEAVGRFGELFF.

This clonotype was detected ten times or more. V is TRBV5-1 and J is TRBJ2-2; a possible D gene is TRBD2 (6 bases). This CDR3 has 14 amino acids. Germline CDR1 SGHRS, CDR2 YFSETQ. The V end lost 0 bases, the J end lost 6 bases, and 9 bases lay between the germline ends. The CDR3 loop is CASSLGAGPGELFF. The CDR3 DNA sequence: TGCGCCAGCAGCTTGGGTGCGGGGCCCGGGGAGCTGTTTTTT.

The chain uses TRBV16 and TRBJ1-5; no definite D call. CDR1 is KGHSY and CDR2 is FQNENV in the germline V gene. The CDR3 totals 15 residues. V was clipped by 0 bases and J by 0 bases, with 6 bases between them. CDR3 in amino acids: CASSQSRTSNQPQHF. For the CDR3, the DNA is TGTGCCAGCAGCCAATCGAGAACTAGCAATCAGCCCCAGCATTTT.

This clonotype was counted only a few times. This sequence may be a read error, since a much larger clone differs from it by one base. The chain joins TRBV20-1 to TRBJ2-7, with 8 bases fitting TRBD2. Looked up from germline, CDR1 is DFQATT and CDR2 is SNEGSKA (reference sequence). There are 12 residues in the CDR3. DNA for the CDR3: TGCAGCGCGGGACGGGGGGGCTACGAGCAGTACTTC. It codes for CSAGRGGYEQYF.

V is TRBV7-9 and J is TRBJ1-1, with a tentative D call TRBD1 (5 bases). The germline gives CDR1 SEHNR, CDR2 FQNEAQ (reference sequence). The CDR3 runs 13 residues. V lost 2 bases and J lost 8, with 12 bases in between. The DNA of the CDR3 is TGTGCCAGCAGCTTATGGGGGACGAGGGAAGCTTTCTTT. Translating it yields CASSLWGTREAFF.

This clonotype was counted at least ten times. The rearrangement uses TRBV9 and TRBJ1-2; weak D call: TRBD1 (6 bases). This CDR3 comprises 13 residues. V was cut by 2 bases and J by 4 bases, with 9 bases left in between. Germline V gene lookup returns CDR1 SGDLS and CDR2 YYNGEE. The CDR3, as DNA: TGTGCCAGCAGCGTTGGGGACACCTATGGCTACACCTTC. This codes for CASSVGDTYGYTF.

The rearrangement joins TRBV10-2 to TRBJ2-3, with a tentative D call TRBD2 (6 bases). Trimming cost V 4 bases and J 1 base, with 6 bases left between them. The CDR3 extends over 13 amino acids. Germline-derived CDR1 and CDR2 are WSHSY and SAAADI. CDR3 amino acids: CASSASGTDTQYF. As DNA, the CDR3 is TGCGCCAGCAGTGCTAGCGGCACAGATACGCAGTATTTT.

The DNA of the CDR3 is TGTGCCAGCAGCTTAAGGGAATATGGTGAGCAGTTCTTC. Amino acid sequence: CASSLREYGEQFF. The chain joins TRBV7-9 to TRBJ2-1; D gene ambiguous. Germline-derived CDR1 and CDR2 are SEHNR and FQNEAQ (reference sequence). This CDR3 comprises 13 residues. Deletions cut 2 bases from V and 9 bases from J, with 11 bases between.

At least ten counts were recorded for this clonotype. CDR3 sequence (DNA): TGTGCCAGCAGTTCGGACAGGGGCGGCTATGGCTACACCTTC. Translation gives CASSSDRGGYGYTF. The chain couples TRBV27 to TRBJ1-2, with TRBD1 matching 9 bases. Germline V gene data show CDR1 as MNHEY and CDR2 as SMNVEV (reference sequence). V shed 4 bases, J shed 4 bases, and the junction held 4 bases outside the gene matches. The CDR3 has 14 amino acids.

This clonotype was observed many times. CDR3 protein: CASSQQVAAEDEQFF. CDR3 coding DNA: TGTGCCAGCAGCCAACAGGTCGCGGCGGAGGATGAGCAGTTCTTC. The rearrangement uses TRBV7-2 and TRBJ2-1; D tentatively reads TRBD1 or TRBD2 (5 bases each). Between the trimmed V and J ends, which lost 5 bases and 8 bases, there was a span of 19 bases. Per the germline V gene, CDR1 is SGHTA and CDR2 is FQGNSA. The CDR3 is 15 amino acids.

This clonotype has only one observation. V is TRBV5-5 and J is TRBJ2-5; TRBD2 matches 8 bases. This CDR3 has 14 amino acids. With V trimmed by 4 bases and J by 3 bases, 5 bases remained unmatched. Per germline, CDR1 SGHKS and CDR2 YYEKEE (reference sequence). The CDR3 bases are TGTGCCAGCAGCCTGGCACTAGCGGAAGAGACCCAGTACTTC. Protein: CASSLALAEETQYF.

A few counts support this clonotype. The V gene is TRBV6-1, the J gene TRBJ2-5, with D uncertain. Germline values: CDR1 MNHNS, CDR2 SASEGT. The CDR3 loop spans 15 amino acids. Trimming removed 7 bases from V and 5 bases from J, with 20 bases in between. CDR3 sequence reads: CASTSDGIFWETQYF. CDR3 bases: TGTGCCAGCACCTCAGATGGCATTTTTTGGGAGACCCAGTACTTC.

The table lists this clonotype with many counts. V usage is TRBV5-6 and J usage is TRBJ2-1; 9 bases fit TRBD1. The CDR3 is 13 residues long. The germline CDR1 and CDR2 sequences are SGHDT and YYEEEE. The J segment lost 7 bases and the V segment lost 4 bases, leaving 3 bases of the junction unmatched. The CDR3 DNA is TGTGCCAGCAGCAGACAGGGGGGAAATGAGCAGTTCTTC. Translating gives CASSRQGGNEQFF.

Many counts were recorded for this clonotype. V gene TRBV7-3 combines with J gene TRBJ2-7, with D perhaps matching TRBD1 (5 bases). The germline CDR1 and CDR2 sequences are SGHTA and FQGTGA. V was shortened by 1 base and J by 5 bases, with 9 bases between the two germline ends. This CDR3 is 13 amino acids long. The CDR3 loop reads CASSLIPGNEQYF. In DNA, the CDR3 is TGTGCCAGCAGCTTAATCCCAGGGAACGAGCAGTACTTC.

The chain is built from TRBV15 and TRBJ1-4, with a weak D call TRBD1 (6 bases). The CDR3 length is 15 residues. Deletions cut 0 bases from V and 7 bases from J, with 12 bases between. CDR1 is LNHNV and CDR2 is YYDKDF in the germline V gene (reference sequence). CDR3 nucleotide sequence: TGTGCCACCAGCAGAGAACAGGGCGTCGGTGAAAAACTGTTTTTT. Translating it yields CATSREQGVGEKLFF.

This clonotype has ten or more counts. The chain links TRBV7-3 to TRBJ2-5, with 13 bases identical to TRBD2. Trimming removed 4 bases from V and 2 bases from J; junction bases left unmatched: 4. Germline V gene lookup returns CDR1 SGHTA and CDR2 FQGTGA. CDR3 length equals 16 residues. The CDR3 spells CASSSGLAGVQETQYF. CDR3 bases: TGTGCCAGCAGCTCCGGACTAGCGGGGGTGCAAGAGACCCAGTACTTC.

This clonotype came up many times. The V gene is TRBV20-1, the J gene TRBJ1-1, with TRBD1 identical over 8 bases. CDR3 length: 16 amino acids. From germline, CDR1 is DFQATT and CDR2 SNEGSKA (reference sequence). V was clipped by 0 bases and J by 5 bases; unmatched bases: 11. The CDR3 loop reads CSARDRQDRVETEAFF. The CDR3 nucleotides are TGCAGTGCTAGAGACCGTCAGGACAGGGTGGAGACTGAAGCTTTCTTT.

Comments on this clonotype: Since a much larger clone is just one base distant, this may be a read error. This chain connects TRBV7-9 to TRBJ2-1; D unresolved. This CDR3 has 11 amino acids. The germline CDR1 and CDR2 sequences are SEHNR and FQNEAQ (reference sequence). V was cut by 5 bases and J by 10 bases, with 9 bases left in between. The CDR3 protein is CASSTSYEQFF. The CDR3, as DNA: TGTGCCAGCAGCACAAGTTACGAGCAGTTCTTC.